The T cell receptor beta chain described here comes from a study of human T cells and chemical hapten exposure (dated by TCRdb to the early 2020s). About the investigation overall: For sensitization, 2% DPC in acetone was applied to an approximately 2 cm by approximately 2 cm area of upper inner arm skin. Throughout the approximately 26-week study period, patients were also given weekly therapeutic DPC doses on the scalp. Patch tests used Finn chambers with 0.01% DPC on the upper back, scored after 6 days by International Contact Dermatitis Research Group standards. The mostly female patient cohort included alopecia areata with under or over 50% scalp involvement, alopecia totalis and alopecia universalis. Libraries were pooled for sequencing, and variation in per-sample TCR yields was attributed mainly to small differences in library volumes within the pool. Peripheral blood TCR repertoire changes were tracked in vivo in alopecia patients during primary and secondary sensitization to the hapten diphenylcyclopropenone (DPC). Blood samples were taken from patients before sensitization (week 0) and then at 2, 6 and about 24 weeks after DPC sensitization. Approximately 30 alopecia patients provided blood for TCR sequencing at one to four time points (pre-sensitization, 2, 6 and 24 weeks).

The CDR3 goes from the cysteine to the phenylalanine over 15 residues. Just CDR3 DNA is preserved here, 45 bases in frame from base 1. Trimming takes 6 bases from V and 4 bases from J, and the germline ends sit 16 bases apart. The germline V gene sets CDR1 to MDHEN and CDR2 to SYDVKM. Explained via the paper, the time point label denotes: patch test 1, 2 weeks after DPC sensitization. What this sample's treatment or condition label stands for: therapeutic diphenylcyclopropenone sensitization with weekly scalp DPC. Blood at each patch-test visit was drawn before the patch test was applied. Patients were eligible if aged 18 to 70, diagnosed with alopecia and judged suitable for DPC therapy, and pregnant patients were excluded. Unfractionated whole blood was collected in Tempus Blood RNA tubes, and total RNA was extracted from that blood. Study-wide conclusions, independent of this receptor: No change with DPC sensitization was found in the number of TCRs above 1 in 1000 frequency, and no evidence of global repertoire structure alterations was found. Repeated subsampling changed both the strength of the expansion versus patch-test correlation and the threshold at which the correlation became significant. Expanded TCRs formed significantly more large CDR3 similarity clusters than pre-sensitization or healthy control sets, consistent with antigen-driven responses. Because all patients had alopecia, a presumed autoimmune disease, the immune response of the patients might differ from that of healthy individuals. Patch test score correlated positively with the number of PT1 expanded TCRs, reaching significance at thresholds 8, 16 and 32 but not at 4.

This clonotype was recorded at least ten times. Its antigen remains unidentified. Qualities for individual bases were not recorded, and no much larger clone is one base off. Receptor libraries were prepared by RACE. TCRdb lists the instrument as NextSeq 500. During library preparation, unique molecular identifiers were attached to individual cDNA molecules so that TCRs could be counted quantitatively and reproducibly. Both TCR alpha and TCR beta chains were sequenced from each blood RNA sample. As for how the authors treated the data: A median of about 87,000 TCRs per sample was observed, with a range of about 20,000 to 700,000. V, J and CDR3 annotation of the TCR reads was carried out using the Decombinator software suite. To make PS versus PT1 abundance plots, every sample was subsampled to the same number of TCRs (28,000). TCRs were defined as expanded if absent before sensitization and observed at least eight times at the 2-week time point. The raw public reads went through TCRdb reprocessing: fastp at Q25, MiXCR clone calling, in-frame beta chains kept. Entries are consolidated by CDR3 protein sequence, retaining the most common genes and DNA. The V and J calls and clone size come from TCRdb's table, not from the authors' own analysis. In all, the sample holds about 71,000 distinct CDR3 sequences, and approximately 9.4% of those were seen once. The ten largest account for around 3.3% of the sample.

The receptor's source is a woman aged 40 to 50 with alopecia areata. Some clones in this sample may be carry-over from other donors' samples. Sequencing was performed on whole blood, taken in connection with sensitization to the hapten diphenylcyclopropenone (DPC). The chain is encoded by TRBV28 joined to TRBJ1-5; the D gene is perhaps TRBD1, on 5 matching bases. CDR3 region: CASRPSGLWNQPQHF. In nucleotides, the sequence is TGTGCCAGCAGGCCCTCGGGGCTTTGGAATCAGCCCCAGCATTTT.